A selection of T cell receptor beta chains follows, all from one sample in a study of beta chain features in type 1 diabetes. Assay used: immunoSEQ multiplex PCR; TCRdb lists only in-frame clones, some missing. The profile shows 900,000 or so clones, around a sixth of them singletons. The specimen sequenced was naive CD4+ T cells from blood. These receptors were collected from a woman between 18 and 29 years old in good health. Both conserved end residues are part of each CDR3. The D gene is left open where the match is weak. Clone size, where shown, is once, few, many, or a class for clones that have expanded.

clone size	D gene	V gene	J gene	CDR3 protein	CDR3 DNA
-	-	TRBV28	TRBJ1-2	CASSLRESPYGYTF	TGTGCCAGCAGTTTAAGGGAGTCCCCCTATGGCTACACCTTC
-	-	TRBV15	TRBJ2-7	CATSRVPLGYEQYF	TGTGCCACCAGCAGAGTGCCCCTGGGCTACGAGCAGTACTTC
few	TRBD2	TRBV7-9	TRBJ2-7	CASSRTSGGYYEQYF	TGTGCCAGCAGCCGGACTAGCGGGGGGTACTACGAGCAGTACTTC
-	-	TRBV6-6	TRBJ2-1	CASSLAAYNEQFF	TGTGCCAGCAGTTTAGCGGCATACAATGAGCAGTTCTTC
-	-	TRBV21-1	TRBJ1-5	CASSNQGMVGQPQHF	TGTGCCAGCAGCAATCAGGGAATGGTGGGTCAGCCCCAGCATTTT
few	-	TRBV4-3	TRBJ2-5	CASSQGYGTKETQYF	TGCGCCAGCAGCCAAGGGTACGGAACAAAAGAGACCCAGTACTTC
-	TRBD2	TRBV19	TRBJ2-7	CASSIDSSGRYEQYF	TGTGCCAGTAGTATAGATTCTAGCGGGAGGTACGAGCAGTACTTC
-	TRBD1	TRBV5-4	TRBJ1-2	CASSRQGIRGYTF	TGTGCCAGCAGCAGACAGGGGATTCGTGGCTACACCTTC
-	TRBD2	TRBV5-4	TRBJ2-2	CASSLVRRLAGTGELFF	TGTGCCAGCAGCTTGGTTCGGCGGCTAGCGGGGACCGGGGAGCTGTTTTTT
few	-	TRBV15	TRBJ2-2	CATSRTTGTENTGELFF	TGTGCCACCAGCAGGACGACGGGAACCGAAAACACCGGGGAGCTGTTTTTT
few	-	TRBV15	TRBJ2-5	CATSRDRTRTQYF	TGTGCCACCAGCAGAGATCGAACGAGGACCCAGTACTTC
few	TRBD2	TRBV5-1	TRBJ2-1	CASAPTSGTIEQFF	TGCGCCAGTGCACCGACTAGCGGGACGATTGAGCAGTTCTTC
-	TRBD1	TRBV18	TRBJ2-7	CASSPIGTGPEQYF	TGTGCCAGCTCACCAATCGGGACAGGCCCCGAGCAGTACTTC
-	-	TRBV11-2	TRBJ2-1	CASSPTYGRNNEQFF	TGTGCCAGCAGCCCAACCTATGGACGCAACAATGAGCAGTTCTTC
few	-	TRBV9	TRBJ2-2	CASSATQRVFNTGELFF	TGTGCCAGCAGCGCTACTCAGCGGGTATTTAACACCGGGGAGCTGTTTTTT
-	-	TRBV7-9	TRBJ2-7	CASSLIRVATAYEQYF	TGTGCCAGCAGCTTAATCCGGGTAGCGACGGCCTACGAGCAGTACTTC
few	TRBD2	TRBV4-3	TRBJ2-1	CASSQESSGRNEQFF	TGCGCCAGCAGCCAAGAGTCTAGCGGGAGGAATGAGCAGTTCTTC
-	-	TRBV7-9	TRBJ2-7	CASSVRESSYEQYF	TGTGCCAGCAGCGTCAGGGAAAGCTCCTACGAGCAGTACTTC
-	-	TRBV7-3	TRBJ2-2	CASSLGGTNTGELFF	TGTGCCAGCAGCTTAGGAGGGACGAACACCGGGGAGCTGTTTTTT
-	-	TRBV14	TRBJ2-2	CASSHSGQFTGELFF	TGTGCCAGCAGCCACAGCGGGCAGTTCACCGGGGAGCTGTTTTTT
few	-	TRBV9	TRBJ2-7	CASSVDPAATSYEQYF	TGTGCCAGCAGCGTAGATCCAGCGGCGACCTCCTACGAGCAGTACTTC
-	TRBD1	TRBV5-1	TRBJ2-7	CASSPSGTALEQYF	TGCGCCAGCAGCCCTTCCGGGACAGCACTCGAGCAGTACTTC
few	-	TRBV10-3	TRBJ2-1	CAISDRVGGRGYNEQFF	TGTGCCATCAGTGACCGAGTCGGGGGCAGGGGCTACAATGAGCAGTTCTTC
-	-	TRBV10-3	TRBJ1-2	CAIGSSSALDRYGYTF	TGTGCCATCGGGTCCTCCAGCGCTTTAGACCGATATGGCTACACCTTC
few	-	TRBV4-1	TRBJ2-5	CASSRPGTLGETQYF	TGCGCCAGCAGCCGTCCCGGGACCCTAGGGGAGACCCAGTACTTC
few	-	TRBV7-3	TRBJ2-3	CASSNRVSTDTQYF	TGTGCCAGCAGCAACAGGGTCTCCACAGATACGCAGTATTTT
-	TRBD2	TRBV5-1	TRBJ2-7	CASSLGVAGGAYEQYF	TGCGCCAGCAGCTTGGGGGTAGCGGGAGGTGCCTACGAGCAGTACTTC
-	TRBD1	TRBV28	TRBJ1-5	CASSLPGQGTSHQDNQPQHF	TGTGCCAGCAGTTTACCCGGACAGGGGACTAGCCACCAAGATAATCAGCCCCAGCATTTT
once	-	TRBV9	TRBJ2-5	CASSVRPGETQYF	TGTGCCAGCAGCGTACGACCGGGAGAGACCCAGTACTTC
-	-	TRBV18	TRBJ2-1	CASSPNTYGFEQFF	TGTGCCAGCTCACCTAATACCTACGGGTTTGAGCAGTTCTTC
few	TRBD2	TRBV19	TRBJ2-1	CASSILAGGPDEQFF	TGTGCCAGTAGTATACTAGCGGGAGGGCCCGATGAGCAGTTCTTC
few	-	TRBV10-3	TRBJ2-2	CAISEQTTGELFF	TGTGCCATCAGTGAACAGACCACCGGGGAGCTGTTTTTT
-	-	TRBV28	TRBJ2-5	CASRATTRTTQYF	TGTGCCAGCAGGGCAACGACACGAACGACCCAGTACTTC
few	TRBD2	TRBV7-2	TRBJ2-7	CATSAFSGSLYEQYF	TGTGCCACCTCAGCTTTTAGCGGGAGTTTGTACGAGCAGTACTTC
-	TRBD2	TRBV9	TRBJ2-1	CASSRLAGYNEQFF	TGTGCCAGCAGCAGACTAGCGGGATACAATGAGCAGTTCTTC
-	-	TRBV9	TRBJ2-3	CASSPTADNTDTQYF	TGTGCCAGCAGCCCCACAGCGGATAACACAGATACGCAGTATTTT
few	-	TRBV19	TRBJ2-7	CASSITRRPSYEQYF	TGTGCCAGTAGTATCACCCGGCGTCCCTCCTACGAGCAGTACTTC
-	-	TRBV20-1	TRBJ2-1	CRTGPEQFF	TGCAGAACCGGGCCAGAGCAGTTCTTC
few	TRBD2	TRBV5-1	TRBJ2-1	CASSQLAGGDNEQFF	TGCGCCAGCAGCCAACTAGCGGGAGGGGACAATGAGCAGTTCTTC
-	-	TRBV4-1	TRBJ2-1	CASSQFSDTYNEQFF	TGCGCCAGCAGCCAGTTTAGCGATACCTACAATGAGCAGTTCTTC
many	-	TRBV10-3	TRBJ2-1	CAISVGLFEQFF	TGTGCCATCAGTGTTGGGTTATTTGAGCAGTTCTTC
-	-	TRBV28	TRBJ2-1	CASSLPLFGSGTGKFF	-
few	-	TRBV25-1	TRBJ2-1	CASTGQGRVSYNEQFF	TGTGCCAGCACCGGGCAGGGACGGGTCTCCTACAATGAGCAGTTCTTC
few	-	TRBV5-1	TRBJ2-1	CASSFALADYNEQFF	TGCGCCAGCAGCTTTGCGCTAGCTGATTACAATGAGCAGTTCTTC
-	TRBD2	TRBV9	TRBJ2-7	CASSRTSGSYEQYF	TGTGCCAGCAGTCGTACTAGCGGCTCCTACGAGCAGTACTTC
few	-	TRBV7-9	TRBJ2-7	CASSFGNWGDEQYF	TGTGCCAGCAGCTTTGGGAACTGGGGTGACGAGCAGTACTTC
few	TRBD1	TRBV7-9	TRBJ2-3	CASSPPVGGIDTQYF	TGTGCCAGCAGCCCCCCTGTAGGGGGCATAGATACGCAGTATTTT
few	TRBD1	TRBV5-1	TRBJ2-7	CASSLDTDRFLDEQYF	TGCGCCAGCAGCTTGGACACGGACAGGTTCTTGGACGAGCAGTACTTC
-	-	TRBV5-1	TRBJ2-1	CASSPQGGADNEQFF	TGCGCCAGCAGCCCGCAGGGTGGAGCAGACAATGAGCAGTTCTTC
few	-	TRBV7-2	TRBJ1-2	CASGQSPNYGYTF	TGTGCCAGCGGGCAGAGCCCTAACTATGGCTACACCTTC
-	-	TRBV9	TRBJ2-3	CASSVGTGLSTDTQYF	TGTGCCAGCAGCGTAGGGACGGGACTTAGCACAGATACGCAGTATTTT
-	TRBD2	TRBV19	TRBJ2-2	CASRSSGSIGELFF	TGTGCCAGTAGGTCCAGCGGGAGTATCGGGGAGCTGTTTTTT
-	-	TRBV5-1	TRBJ1-1	CASSLARGTVYTEAFF	TGCGCCAGCAGCTTGGCCCGAGGGACGGTATACACTGAAGCTTTCTTT
few	TRBD2	TRBV7-2	TRBJ2-3	CASSLGTSGVTDTQYF	TGTGCCAGCAGCTTAGGTACTAGCGGGGTCACAGATACGCAGTATTTT
-	-	TRBV6-6	TRBJ1-1	CASSYQDRLNTEAFF	TGTGCCAGCAGTTACCAGGACAGATTGAACACTGAAGCTTTCTTT
-	TRBD1	TRBV6-5	TRBJ1-1	CASSYSGQRGTEAFF	TGTGCCAGCAGTTACTCGGGACAGCGTGGCACTGAAGCTTTCTTT
-	-	TRBV7-9	TRBJ1-5	CASSDSNQPQHF	TGTGCCAGCAGCGATAGCAATCAGCCCCAGCATTTT
-	TRBD1	TRBV7-8	TRBJ2-3	CASSLEGTGGTDTQYF	TGTGCCAGCAGCTTAGAGGGGACAGGGGGCACAGATACGCAGTATTTT
few	TRBD2	TRBV4-2	TRBJ2-5	CASSQGLAGQETQYF	TGTGCCAGCAGCCAAGGACTAGCGGGACAAGAGACCCAGTACTTC
-	-	TRBV5-1	TRBJ2-1	CASSMTLPLYNEQFF	TGCGCCAGCAGCATGACCCTCCCCCTATACAATGAGCAGTTCTTC